Listed below are T cell receptor beta chains from one sample, sequenced in a study of T cells in Graves' hyperthyroidism and ophthalmopathy. TCRdb reprocessed the multiplex PCR reads via MiXCR and lists one record per CDR3 protein. The sample holds about 360,000 distinct CDR3 sequences, around a sixth seen once. Source material: blood. Source of these receptors: a woman aged 18-29 years with Graves' hyperthyroidism that later progressed to Graves' ophthalmopathy. CDR3s include the opening cysteine and the closing phenylalanine or tryptophan. The order of the fields is CDR3 DNA, CDR3 protein, clone size, V gene, D gene, J gene. A D gene is named only where the DNA matches it firmly. Clone sizes are given selectively: once, few, many, or a class where the clone is expanded.

cdr3_nt: TGTGCCAGCAGTTTCTGGTGGGAGCAAAACATTCAGTACTTC
cdr3_aa: CASSFWWEQNIQYF
clone_size: -
v_call: TRBV6-2/TRBV6-3
d_call: -
j_call: TRBJ2-4

cdr3_nt: TGTGCCAGCAGCCAAATCCAGGCCAGCGAGCAGTACTTC
cdr3_aa: CASSQIQASEQYF
clone_size: -
v_call: TRBV3-1
d_call: -
j_call: TRBJ2-7

cdr3_nt: TGTGCCAGCAGAAGGACTAGCGGAGAGACCCAGTACTTC
cdr3_aa: CASRRTSGETQYF
clone_size: -
v_call: TRBV6-1
d_call: TRBD2
j_call: TRBJ2-5

cdr3_nt: TGCAGCGCGGTCCACACAGATACGCAGTATTTT
cdr3_aa: CSAVHTDTQYF
clone_size: -
v_call: TRBV29-1
d_call: -
j_call: TRBJ2-3

cdr3_nt: TGTGCCAGCAGTTTAGGGAGGGAGGCCCGCAATGAGCAGTTCTTC
cdr3_aa: CASSLGREARNEQFF
clone_size: many
v_call: TRBV12-3/TRBV12-4
d_call: -
j_call: TRBJ2-1

cdr3_nt: TGTGCCAGCAGCGGGGGGACTAGCGTCTACGAGCAGTACTTC
cdr3_aa: CASSGGTSVYEQYF
clone_size: -
v_call: TRBV2
d_call: TRBD2
j_call: TRBJ2-7

cdr3_nt: TGTGCCAGCAGTTACTCGAGTGGGGAGAGCAGCGGGAGGGCCGAGGATGAGCAGTTCTTC
cdr3_aa: CASSYSSGESSGRAEDEQFF
clone_size: many
v_call: TRBV6-6
d_call: TRBD2
j_call: TRBJ2-1

cdr3_nt: TGTGCCAGCAGTGAATACGGGGGGACAGCCCCAAGCTCTGGGGCCAACGTCCTGACTTTC
cdr3_aa: CASSEYGGTAPSSGANVLTF
clone_size: many
v_call: TRBV6-1
d_call: -
j_call: TRBJ2-6

cdr3_nt: TGTGCCAGCAGCTCCGCTCGAGTCCAAATCAGGAATGAAAAACTGTTTTTT
cdr3_aa: CASSSARVQIRNEKLFF
clone_size: many
v_call: TRBV7-9
d_call: -
j_call: TRBJ1-4

cdr3_nt: TGTGCCAGCAGCCCCGGACGGATCAACCAAGAGACCCAGTACTTC
cdr3_aa: CASSPGRINQETQYF
clone_size: many
v_call: TRBV7-8
d_call: -
j_call: TRBJ2-5

cdr3_nt: TGTGCCAGTAGTATCCGGGTTGCGGCTAGCACAGATACGCAGTATTTT
cdr3_aa: CASSIRVAASTDTQYF
clone_size: -
v_call: TRBV19
d_call: -
j_call: TRBJ2-3

cdr3_nt: TGTGCCAGCTCAAGGGACAGGAACACCGGGGAGCTGTTTTTT
cdr3_aa: CASSRDRNTGELFF
clone_size: many
v_call: TRBV18
d_call: TRBD1
j_call: TRBJ2-2

cdr3_nt: TGTGCCACTCGCCCGGGACAGGGGGCTGATGAGCAGTTCTTC
cdr3_aa: CATRPGQGADEQFF
clone_size: few
v_call: TRBV15
d_call: TRBD1
j_call: TRBJ2-1

cdr3_nt: TGTGCCAGCAGTAAGGCAGGGCCTGAAGCTTTCTTT
cdr3_aa: CASSKAGPEAFF
clone_size: many
v_call: TRBV2
d_call: -
j_call: TRBJ1-1

cdr3_nt: TGTGCCAGCAGCTTGGCCGGACGTATGTCCTACGAGCAGTACTTC
cdr3_aa: CASSLAGRMSYEQYF
clone_size: -
v_call: TRBV5-6
d_call: -
j_call: TRBJ2-7

cdr3_nt: TGTGCCTGGAGTGGCAGGCGTAACTATGGCTACACCTTC
cdr3_aa: CAWSGRRNYGYTF
clone_size: many
v_call: TRBV30
d_call: -
j_call: TRBJ1-2

cdr3_nt: TGCGCCAGCAGGCACGGACTAGCGGGAGGGGGCGAGCAGTACTTC
cdr3_aa: CASRHGLAGGGEQYF
clone_size: -
v_call: TRBV4-1
d_call: TRBD2
j_call: TRBJ2-7

cdr3_nt: TGTGCCAGCTCACGGGGGACAGGGGGCTACGAGCAGTACTTC
cdr3_aa: CASSRGTGGYEQYF
clone_size: many
v_call: TRBV18
d_call: TRBD1
j_call: TRBJ2-7

cdr3_nt: TGCGCCAGCAGCCAAGAACTGGTAGGGGTCATGGACATGAACACTGAAGCTTTCTTT
cdr3_aa: CASSQELVGVMDMNTEAFF
clone_size: -
v_call: TRBV4-1
d_call: -
j_call: TRBJ1-1

cdr3_nt: TGCAGCGTTGTATCGCCGGGGGAAGGAAACACCATATATTTT
cdr3_aa: CSVVSPGEGNTIYF
clone_size: few
v_call: TRBV29-1
d_call: -
j_call: TRBJ1-3

cdr3_nt: TGTGCCAGCTCCCCCGTTGGGTCGTATCGCGAAAGGAATCAGCCCCAGCATTTT
cdr3_aa: CASSPVGSYRERNQPQHF
clone_size: many
v_call: TRBV18
d_call: -
j_call: TRBJ1-5

cdr3_nt: TGTGCCAGCAGTTTATGGGGTCGTTACGAGCAGTACTTC
cdr3_aa: CASSLWGRYEQYF
clone_size: many
v_call: TRBV12-3/TRBV12-4
d_call: -
j_call: TRBJ2-7

cdr3_nt: TGTGCCAGCCGGGGAACCGGGACAGGGTTTTTGGAGACCCAGTACTTC
cdr3_aa: CASRGTGTGFLETQYF
clone_size: -
v_call: TRBV19
d_call: TRBD1
j_call: TRBJ2-5

cdr3_nt: TGTGCCAGCAGTTTGGGAGGGGGGACGAACACTGAAGCTTTCTTT
cdr3_aa: CASSLGGGTNTEAFF
clone_size: many
v_call: TRBV28
d_call: -
j_call: TRBJ1-1

cdr3_nt: TGTGCCAGCAGATATGGGACAGGGGGCGGCTACGAGCAGTACTTC
cdr3_aa: CASRYGTGGGYEQYF
clone_size: many
v_call: TRBV7-8
d_call: TRBD1
j_call: TRBJ2-7

cdr3_nt: TGTGCCAGCAGCCCGGGACAGGGGCCGGATTCAGATACGCAGTATTTT
cdr3_aa: CASSPGQGPDSDTQYF
clone_size: few
v_call: TRBV7-9
d_call: TRBD1
j_call: TRBJ2-3

cdr3_nt: TGCAGTGCTTCGCCAGGAGCCTACGAGCAGTACTTC
cdr3_aa: CSASPGAYEQYF
clone_size: -
v_call: TRBV20-1
d_call: -
j_call: TRBJ2-7